This is a list of T cell receptor beta chains from one sample in a study of blood T cell repertoires in COVID-19. The data were produced by immunoSEQ multiplex PCR, yet TCRdb's version contains in-frame clones alone and is incomplete. This sample carries approximately 340,000 clones, 65% to 85% of them seen once, and the ten largest clones take roughly 3%. Sequencing used peripheral blood. These receptor sequences come from a man aged 25 to 40 with active or convalescent COVID-19. Each CDR3 is given with its conserved first and last residue. D genes are given only for firm matches. The size entry is marked missing in some rows and otherwise reads once, few, many or a size class.

V gene,clone size,D gene,J gene,CDR3 protein,CDR3 DNA
TRBV4-3,NA,TRBD2,TRBJ2-3,CASSQDRLAGSSSTDTQYF,TGCGCCAGCAGCCAAGATAGGCTAGCGGGTTCTTCTAGCACAGATACGCAGTATTTT
TRBV5-6,NA,TRBD1,TRBJ2-3,CASSWTGGPLYF,TGTGCCAGCAGCTGGACAGGGGGCCCCCTATATTTT
TRBV6-6,NA,NA,TRBJ1-2,CASSYGVRGHYGYTF,TGTGCCAGCAGTTACGGAGTAAGGGGCCACTATGGCTACACCTTC
TRBV3-1/TRBV3-2,NA,NA,TRBJ1-6,CASRQGGRNSPLHF,TGTGCCAGCAGACAAGGCGGGAGAAATTCACCCCTCCACTTT
TRBV19,NA,NA,TRBJ1-4,CASTDAGATNEKLFF,TGTGCCAGTACCGACGCGGGGGCAACTAATGAAAAACTGTTTTTT
TRBV7-2,NA,TRBD1,TRBJ1-2,CASSLPNRGANYGYTF,TGTGCCAGCAGCTTACCCAACAGGGGAGCTAACTATGGCTACACCTTC
TRBV28,NA,TRBD2,TRBJ2-2,CASSSTSGNVGELFF,TGTGCCAGCAGTTCGACTAGCGGGAACGTCGGGGAGCTGTTTTTT
TRBV18,NA,TRBD2,TRBJ2-1,CASSSFTSGRIGEQFF,TGTGCCAGCTCTTCTTTCACTAGCGGGAGGATAGGCGAGCAGTTCTTC
TRBV19,NA,NA,TRBJ1-1,CASSWAGRMNTEAFF,TGTGCCAGTAGTTGGGCAGGGCGCATGAACACTGAAGCTTTCTTT
TRBV7-2,NA,NA,TRBJ1-3,CASSFLQGSGNTIYF,TGTGCCAGCAGCTTCCTCCAGGGATCCGGAAACACCATATATTTT
TRBV11-2,NA,NA,TRBJ1-2,CASSQGGQPWSGYTF,TGTGCCAGCAGCCAAGGTGGGCAGCCTTGGTCTGGCTACACCTTC
TRBV9,NA,TRBD1,TRBJ1-2,CASTPRSGTGYGYTF,TGTGCCAGCACCCCACGGAGTGGGACAGGCTATGGCTACACCTTC
TRBV2,few,NA,TRBJ1-6,CASSVGTMGSPLHF,TGTGCCAGCAGTGTAGGGACAATGGGGTCACCCCTCCACTTT
TRBV13,NA,NA,TRBJ2-3,CASSGGTADTQYF,TGTGCCAGCAGCGGGGGGACAGCAGATACGCAGTATTTT